Shown below are 32 T cell receptor beta chains from a single sample sequenced in a study of CD8 T cells in ankylosing spondylitis (dated by TCRdb to the late 2010s). Points the paper makes about the study in general: Blood from ankylosing spondylitis patients appeared to be characterized by a TCR beta motif composed of 7 to 9 highly homologous amino acid variants.

Libraries were built with 5' RACE. The listed sequencing device is Illumina HiSeq 2500. TCRdb cleaned the public reads at Q25 with fastp, built clones with MiXCR and kept in-frame beta chains. Rows are unified per CDR3 protein, each entry keeping the most common DNA and genes. In all, the sample holds around 540,000 distinct CDR3 sequences, and more than 9.5% of those were seen once. Approximately 6.3% of the sample goes to the ten largest clones. The antigens of these receptors remain unknown. The sequenced sample was blood, either unsorted or a sorted T cell fraction (not recorded which). These receptors were collected from a male donor with ankylosing spondylitis.

The chain joins TRBV5-1 to TRBJ1-1, with 8 bases fitting TRBD1. Trimming removed 5 bases from V and 4 bases from J; junction bases left unmatched: 13. CDR3 length: 16 residues. The germline CDR1 and CDR2 sequences are SGHRS and YFSETQ. The CDR3 sequence is CASSHLGQGLGTEAFF. In nucleotides, the CDR3 is TGCGCCAGCAGTCACCTCGGACAGGGATTGGGCACTGAAGCTTTCTTT.

This clonotype has only a few counts. The chain couples TRBV20-1 to TRBJ2-3, with 11 bases aligning to TRBD2. The germline CDR1 and CDR2 sequences are DFQATT and SNEGSKA (reference sequence). The CDR3 covers 15 residues. Trimming took 2 bases from V and 4 from J; bases not matched to a gene: 5. The CDR3 spells CSARLGTSGSDTQYF. CDR3 in DNA: TGCAGTGCTAGACTCGGGACTAGCGGTTCAGATACGCAGTATTTT.

The chain recombines TRBV5-1 with TRBJ1-1, with D tentatively TRBD1 (6 bases). This CDR3 has 15 amino acids. The germline V and J ends were trimmed by 1 base and 3 bases, with 13 bases remaining between them. Looked up from germline, CDR1 is SGHRS and CDR2 is YFSETQ. The CDR3 DNA reads TGCGCCAGCAGCTTGACAGGGCAAAGGGACACTGAAGCTTTCTTT. This translates into CASSLTGQRDTEAFF.

The chain carries TRBV20-1 and TRBJ1-6; no reliable D call. This CDR3 has 13 residues. Trimming pared 1 base from V and 8 bases from J, leaving 9 bases between. CDR1 is DFQATT and CDR2 is SNEGSKA in the germline V gene (reference sequence). The CDR3 DNA reads TGCAGTGCTAGAGTAAGGGAAGATTCACCCCTCCACTTT. Its protein product is CSARVREDSPLHF.

This clonotype was detected ten times or more. The chain uses TRBV11-2 and TRBJ2-3, with unresolved D. V was pared by 0 bases and J by 14 bases, with 15 bases between. From germline, CDR1 is SGHAT and CDR2 FQNNGV. CDR3 size: 13 residues. CDR3 loop: CASSLEVASKVYF. CDR3 nucleotides: TGTGCCAGCAGCTTAGAAGTCGCCAGTAAGGTGTATTTT.

This clonotype has only a few counts. The chain uses TRBV3-1 and TRBJ2-7; TRBD2 matches 10 bases. Germline loops: CDR1 LGHDT, CDR2 YNNKEL (reference sequence). This CDR3 has 16 residues. The trim removed 2 bases at V and 3 bases at J, leaving 7 bases unmatched. The CDR3 is CASSQPGLAELYEQYF. The CDR3 DNA follows: TGTGCCAGCAGCCAACCTGGACTAGCGGAACTCTACGAGCAGTACTTC.

This clonotype has only a few counts. The chain carries TRBV5-1 and TRBJ1-4, with no clear D. CDR3 size: 13 residues. V lost 6 bases, J lost 0 bases, and 6 bases lay in between. Germline CDR1 SGHRS, CDR2 YFSETQ. CDR3 DNA: TGCGCCAGCAAAGACACAACTAATGAAAAACTGTTTTTT. It codes for CASKDTTNEKLFF.

This clonotype has more than one count but fewer than ten. In DNA form, the CDR3 reads TGCGCCAGCAGCCCGGGACAGGCCCAAGGTGGCTATGGCTACACCTTC. Residues: CASSPGQAQGGYGYTF. This rearrangement joins TRBV5-1 to TRBJ1-2, with 8 bases identical to TRBD1. J lost 4 bases, V lost 4 bases, and 12 bases had no gene match. Germline values: CDR1 SGHRS, CDR2 YFSETQ. CDR3 size: 16 residues.

This clonotype showed up just a few times. In DNA, the CDR3 is TGTGCCAGCAGTTACTTTGAGGATGAGCAGTTCTTC. Protein: CASSYFEDEQFF. The chain has TRBV6-6 and TRBJ2-1; no firm D call. The CDR3 extends over 12 amino acids. Germline V gene lookup returns CDR1 MNHNY and CDR2 SVGAGI (reference sequence). The V end was cut by 1 base, the J end by 8 bases, with 6 bases between.

The rearrangement links TRBV12-3 or TRBV12-4 to TRBJ2-1; TRBD2 matches at 8 bases. The length of the CDR3 is 15 residues. Trimming at V came to 6 bases and at J to 8 bases, leaving 12 bases not matched to a gene. Here the CDR3 DNA reads TGTGCCAGCAGACCCGGACTAGCTCGAATGTATGAGCAGTTCTTC. Amino acid sequence: CASRPGLARMYEQFF.

The CDR3 bases are TGTGCCAGCAGTTACCCGTTAGCTAACTATGGCTACACCTTC. It specifies CASSYPLANYGYTF. The chain combines TRBV6-5 with TRBJ1-2; D is unresolved. Germline values: CDR1 MNHEY, CDR2 SVGAGI. Trimming left V 2 bases short and J 0 bases short, with 7 bases between. CDR3 length: 14 amino acids.

The chain is built from TRBV7-2 and TRBJ2-7; 8 bases map to TRBD1. Trimming took 7 bases from V and 2 from J; bases not matched to a gene: 10. In germline, CDR1 is SGHTA, CDR2 FQGNSA. CDR3 length: 15 amino acids. CDR3 nucleotides: TGTGCCAGCACCGACTGGGACAGGACCACCTACGAGCAGTACTTC. It codes for CASTDWDRTTYEQYF.

This clonotype was detected ten times or more. The chain has TRBV3-1 and TRBJ2-2; possible D gene TRBD1, 6 bases. The CDR3 runs to 17 residues. Trimming stripped 0 bases from V and 1 base from J, with 12 bases between. Germline-derived CDR1 and CDR2 are LGHDT and YNNKEL (reference sequence). The CDR3: CASSQDWTVQNTGELFF. CDR3 DNA: TGTGCCAGCAGCCAAGATTGGACAGTCCAGAACACCGGGGAGCTGTTTTTT.

In its sample, this clonotype was seen a few times. The genes are TRBV12-3 or TRBV12-4 and TRBJ2-1; TRBD1 matches at 7 bases. Germline trimming cut 6 bases from V and 8 bases from J; bases unmatched to any gene: 7. The length of the CDR3 is 13 residues. As DNA, the CDR3 is TGTGCCAGCAGGTCTGACAGGGTCGATGAGCAGTTCTTC. It codes for CASRSDRVDEQFF.

This chain links TRBV15 with TRBJ2-4; TRBD2 matches at 7 bases. V trimming: 0 bases; J trimming: 13 bases; junction bases outside the gene matches: 9. This CDR3 has 14 residues. Germline V gives CDR1 LNHNV, CDR2 YYDKDF (reference sequence). In DNA, the CDR3 is TGTGCCACCAGCAGAGAACCTTCCGGGACTACGCAGTACTTC. Its protein is CATSREPSGTTQYF.

The rearrangement uses TRBV20-1 and TRBJ2-1; weak D call: TRBD2 (5 bases). Germline CDR1 reads DFQATT; CDR2 reads SNEGSKA (reference sequence). This CDR3 has 15 residues. Trimming took 5 bases from V and 14 from J, leaving 28 bases between them. The CDR3 loop is CSAGIDTRLGRVEFF. The DNA of the CDR3 is TGCAGTGCTGGGATCGACACTAGGTTAGGGCGGGTCGAGTTCTTC.

In this sample, this clonotype turned up many times. The J gene is TRBJ2-7, the V gene TRBV20-1; D perhaps matches TRBD2 (7 bases). Looked up from germline, CDR1 is DFQATT and CDR2 is SNEGSKA (reference sequence). This CDR3 is 15 amino acids long. Trimming stripped 5 bases from V and 0 bases from J, with 17 bases between. CDR3: CSAGGAGANSYEQYF. The CDR3 DNA is TGCAGTGCTGGGGGGGCTGGCGCAAACTCCTACGAGCAGTACTTC.

This clonotype was detected many times. The rearrangement joins TRBV12-3 or TRBV12-4 to TRBJ2-2; D not certain. This CDR3 is built from 15 residues. Trimming took 6 bases from V and 0 from J, leaving 11 bases between them. CDR3 nucleotides: TGTGCCAGCAGCCCTCGAGGCGCGAACACCGGGGAGCTGTTTTTT. This gives the protein CASSPRGANTGELFF.

The rearrangement links TRBV10-2 to TRBJ2-2; TRBD2 is a possible D gene (6 bases). V was cut by 7 bases and J by 4 bases, with 13 bases left in between. Germline V gene data show CDR1 as WSHSY and CDR2 as SAAADI. The CDR3 has 14 amino acids. The CDR3 DNA reads as TGCGCCAGCATAGGCCAGCGGGTCACCGGGGAGCTGTTTTTT. Translating gives CASIGQRVTGELFF.

This clonotype was seen a few times. V and J are TRBV27 and TRBJ2-3, with 7 bases aligning to TRBD2. CDR3 length: 15 residues. V gave up 2 bases and J gave up 2 bases; unmatched junction bases: 4. CDR1 is MNHEY, CDR2 SMNVEV, per germline (reference sequence). CDR3 DNA sequence: TGTGCCAGCAGTTTAAGGCTAGCGGTCACAGATACGCAGTATTTT. This codes for CASSLRLAVTDTQYF.

This clonotype turned up a few times. The rearrangement joins TRBV3-1 to TRBJ2-1; the D call may be TRBD1 or TRBD2 (5 bases each). With 8 bases removed from V and 3 bases from J, the gap between germline ends came to 11 bases. This CDR3 has 13 residues. Germline V gene lookup returns CDR1 LGHDT and CDR2 YNNKEL (reference sequence). CDR3 nucleotides: TGTGCCAGCGGGGGTGGCGGCTACAATGAGCAGTTCTTC. This sequence encodes CASGGGGYNEQFF.

This clonotype showed up just a few times. The chain employs TRBV20-1 and TRBJ1-1, with TRBD1 matching 10 bases. Germline V gene data show CDR1 as DFQATT and CDR2 as SNEGSKA (reference sequence). The CDR3 sequence is 16 residues long. J gave up 2 bases and V 1 base, and 7 bases lay outside the gene matches. CDR3 DNA: TGCAGTGCTAGAGGGCAAGGGACAGGGGAAAACACTGAAGCTTTCTTT. It yields the protein CSARGQGTGENTEAFF.

This clonotype has a handful of counts. V usage is TRBV6-2 or TRBV6-3 and J usage is TRBJ1-2; D possibly corresponds to TRBD1 (6 bases). The CDR3 contains 14 residues. Trimming pared 5 bases from V and 8 bases from J, leaving 18 bases between. CDR1 and CDR2 from the germline V gene are MNHEY and SVGEGT. CDR3 in amino acids: CASSRRDINWGYTF. CDR3 nucleotide sequence: TGTGCCAGCAGTAGACGGGACATCAACTGGGGCTACACCTTC.

About this clonotype: The junction shows a germline mismatch at one end, possibly a read error. The rearrangement joins TRBV5-1 to TRBJ1-3; D not resolved. Germline lookup yields CDR1 SGHRS and CDR2 YFSETQ. The CDR3 sequence is 15 residues long. CDR3 DNA sequence: TGCGCCAGCAGCCCTTGGGGATACTCTGGAAACACCTTATATTTT. Its protein product is CASSPWGYSGNTLYF.

This chain links TRBV20-1 with TRBJ1-5, with no clear D. V was pared by 5 bases and J by 2 bases, with 13 bases between. CDR3 length: 14 residues. Germline-derived CDR1 and CDR2 are DFQATT and SNEGSKA (reference sequence). The CDR3 loop reads CSAPDLRGNQPQHF. CDR3 nucleotides: TGCAGTGCTCCGGACCTTAGGGGCAATCAGCCCCAGCATTTT.

The V call is TRBV6-1, the J call TRBJ1-1; tentative D call: TRBD1 (5 bases). The germline V gene has CDR1 MNHNS and CDR2 SASEGT. V lost 4 bases to trimming and J lost 6 bases, with 15 bases between them. This CDR3 region has 14 residues. Here the CDR3 reads CASSVRVAGAEAFF. CDR3 nucleotides: TGTGCCAGCAGTGTCAGGGTAGCTGGGGCTGAAGCTTTCTTT.

The genes are TRBV5-8 and TRBJ2-5, with D hard to call. Germline loops: CDR1 SGHTS, CDR2 YDEGEE. This CDR3 has 15 amino acids. V shed 0 bases and J shed 5 bases, with 14 bases lying between them. The CDR3 bases are TGTGCCAGCAGCTTGGCAGGCCACGTTGCGGAGACCCAGTACTTC. Residues: CASSLAGHVAETQYF.

This clonotype was counted a few times. The chain joins TRBV7-8 to TRBJ2-1; either TRBD1 or TRBD2 may fit D (7 bases each). With 5 bases removed from V and 4 bases from J, the gap between germline ends came to 18 bases. CDR3 length: 16 amino acids. The germline CDR1 and CDR2 sequences are SGHVS and FQNEAQ. CDR3 in DNA: TGTGCCAGCAGCCCAGGGGGGACTACTGGGTACAATGAGCAGTTCTTC. Protein sequence: CASSPGGTTGYNEQFF.

The chain couples TRBV2 to TRBJ2-7; 9 nucleotides match TRBD1. J lost 7 bases, V lost 9 bases, and 10 bases had no gene match. Germline values: CDR1 SNHLY, CDR2 FYNNEI. The CDR3 has 13 amino acids. For the CDR3, the DNA is TGTGCCAGTATCAGACAGGGGGTAGGGGAGCAGTACTTC. Translating it yields CASIRQGVGEQYF.

This clonotype was detected a few times. DNA of the CDR3: TGCGCCAGCAGCTTGGAATATAGCGGATTGGATTACAATGAGCAGTTCTTC. Its translation is CASSLEYSGLDYNEQFF. The chain uses TRBV5-1 and TRBJ2-1; TRBD2 might be the D (6 bases). Trimming pared 0 bases from V and 4 bases from J, leaving 17 bases between. There are 17 residues in the CDR3. CDR1 is SGHRS and CDR2 is YFSETQ in the germline V gene.

This clonotype has more than one count but fewer than ten. V is TRBV14 and J is TRBJ2-1; 8 nucleotides match TRBD2. The junction had 20 bases not matched to a gene; V was cut back by 6 bases and J by 10 bases. The CDR3 loop spans 17 amino acids. Germline CDR1 and CDR2: SGHDN and FVKESK. CDR3 nucleotides: TGTGCCAGCAGGCAGGAAGCCGGGACTAGGGGGGGAAGCGAGCAGTTCTTC. It specifies CASRQEAGTRGGSEQFF. Full variable domain (rest looked up from reference TRBV14 and TRBJ2-1): EAGVTQFPSHSVIEKGQTVTLRCDPISGHDNLYWYRRVMGKEIKFLLHFVKESKQDESGMPNNRFLAERTGGTYSTLKVQPAELEDSGVYFCASRQEAGTRGGSEQFFGPGTRLTVL.

The J gene is TRBJ2-1, the V gene TRBV7-2; D ambiguous. Deletions cut 1 base from V and 6 bases from J, with 10 bases between. Germline V gene sequence: CDR1 SGHTA, CDR2 FQGNSA. This CDR3 comprises 14 residues. The CDR3 reads CASSLGSGFNEQFF. The CDR3, as DNA: TGTGCCAGCAGCTTAGGATCCGGGTTCAATGAGCAGTTCTTC.